This passage covers 19 T cell receptor beta chains from one sample sequenced in a study of blood T cell repertoires in COVID-19. Assay: immunoSEQ multiplex PCR; the TCRdb copy retains only in-frame clones and omits some. The table has fewer than 250,000 clones, just over 85% seen once. Sequenced input: PBMCs or T cells enriched from blood (not recorded which). These TCRs come from a woman aged 40 to 50 with acute COVID-19.

The chain is built from TRBV9 and TRBJ2-7; D is undetermined. This CDR3 region has 14 residues. Germline CDR1 reads SGDLS; CDR2 reads YYNGEE. V lost 3 bases and J 0 bases, leaving 10 bases between the germline ends. DNA for the CDR3: TGTGCCAGCAGCGGGTATCGTAGCTCCTACGAGCAGTACTTC. Amino acid sequence: CASSGYRSSYEQYF.

The sample holds one count of this clone. The chain uses TRBV6-2 or TRBV6-3 and TRBJ2-2, with D uncertain. From germline, CDR1 is MNHEY and CDR2 SVGEGT. V was clipped by 6 bases and J by 4 bases, with 18 bases between them. The CDR3 runs 16 residues. CDR3 amino acids: CASSWALADGTGELFF. The DNA for the CDR3 is TGTGCCAGCAGCTGGGCTTTGGCAGACGGCACCGGGGAGCTGTTTTTT.

The chain recombines TRBV19 with TRBJ2-7, with 10 nucleotides matching TRBD2. This CDR3 comprises 14 residues. CDR1 is LNHDA, CDR2 SQIVND, per germline (reference sequence). Trimming at V came to 4 bases and at J to 7 bases, leaving 7 bases not matched to a gene. The CDR3 region has the DNA TGTGCCAGTAGTAACCTAGCGGGAGTAGGGGAGCAGTACTTC. Its protein product is CASSNLAGVGEQYF.

The chain carries TRBV6-2 or TRBV6-3 and TRBJ2-5, with TRBD2 identical over 11 bases. Looked up from germline, CDR1 is MNHEY and CDR2 is SVGEGT. Germline trimming cut 7 bases from V and 5 bases from J; bases unmatched to any gene: 12. The CDR3 totals 16 residues. The DNA of the CDR3 is TGTGCCAGCACCCCCGGGACTAGCGGATGGTTGGAGACCCAGTACTTC. It specifies CASTPGTSGWLETQYF.

The chain couples TRBV5-1 to TRBJ2-5, with 7 bases fitting TRBD1. The CDR3 totals 13 residues. Trimming at V came to 4 bases and at J to 4 bases, leaving 4 bases not matched to a gene. Germline V gene lookup returns CDR1 SGHRS and CDR2 YFSETQ. The CDR3 here is CASSGGQRETQYF. Written as DNA, the CDR3 is TGCGCCAGCAGCGGGGGACAGCGAGAGACCCAGTACTTC.

The CDR3 region has the DNA TGTGCCAGTGTTTCCGGACAGGGCGGATTTAGCGAGCAGTACTTC. It codes for CASVSGQGGFSEQYF. V and J are TRBV6-5 and TRBJ2-7, with 8 nucleotides matching TRBD1. Trimming took 9 bases from V and 6 from J; bases not matched to a gene: 16. In germline, CDR1 is MNHEY, CDR2 SVGAGI. This CDR3 contains 15 residues.

DNA of the CDR3: TGTGCCAGCAGCTTAGTTGGGGCAGGGGGCCCCGGGGAGCTGTTTTTT. Its protein product is CASSLVGAGGPGELFF. V and J are TRBV11-2 and TRBJ2-2, with 8 bases that match TRBD1. Germline lookup yields CDR1 SGHAT and CDR2 FQNNGV. V shed 1 base, J shed 6 bases, and the junction held 7 bases outside the gene matches. The CDR3 spans 16 residues.

V usage is TRBV14 and J usage is TRBJ2-1; D call uncertain. The CDR3 loop spans 13 amino acids. The V end lost 1 base, the J end lost 10 bases, and 11 bases lay between the germline ends. The germline gives CDR1 SGHDN, CDR2 FVKESK. The CDR3 DNA reads as TGTGCCAGCAGCCAAGGAATCGCTAGAGAGCAGTTCTTC. Translating gives CASSQGIAREQFF.

The chain has TRBV19 and TRBJ2-1; 8 nucleotides agree with TRBD2. The CDR3 has 17 residues. CDR1 LNHDA and CDR2 SQIVND come from the germline V gene (reference sequence). V shed 3 bases and J 0 bases; nucleotides not matched to a gene: 7. CDR3 sequence (DNA): TGTGCCAGTAGTATTGGGAAGCGGGAGAGCTCCTACAATGAGCAGTTCTTC. It is translated as CASSIGKRESSYNEQFF.

In the case of this clone: A junction end diverges from the germline sequence, so it may reflect a read error. V is TRBV7-2 and J is TRBJ2-5, with a tentative D call TRBD1 (6 bases). This CDR3 contains 16 residues. Germline V gene lookup returns CDR1 SGHTA and CDR2 FQGNSA. The CDR3 loop reads CASSWGTPIGQEAQYF. The CDR3 DNA is TGTGCCAGCAGCTGGGGGACACCGATCGGACAAGAGGCCCAGTACTTC.

V is TRBV11-3 and J is TRBJ2-1; 9 bases fit TRBD1. Germline CDR1 and CDR2: SGHNT and YENEEA. V lost 6 bases to trimming and J lost 6 bases; unmatched junction nucleotides: 6. The CDR3 totals 14 residues. CDR3 loop: CASRPGQGGNEQFF. The CDR3 bases are TGTGCCAGCAGGCCGGGACAGGGTGGCAATGAGCAGTTCTTC.

The V and J genes are TRBV25-1 and TRBJ1-5; D not certain. CDR1 is MGHDK, CDR2 SYGVNS, per germline. The CDR3 loop spans 13 amino acids. V lost 5 bases and J 1 base, leaving 6 bases between the germline ends. CDR3 DNA sequence: TGTGCCAGCAGTCTCGGGAGCAATCAGCCCCAGCATTTT. This codes for CASSLGSNQPQHF.

The chain is built from TRBV30 and TRBJ1-3, with 7 bases aligning to TRBD1. This CDR3 comprises 17 residues. CDR1 and CDR2 (germline): GTSNPN, SVGIG (reference sequence). V was pared by 2 bases and J by 0 bases, with 10 bases of the junction left unmatched. The CDR3 sequence is CAWSSAQGTYSGNTIYF. The CDR3 DNA sequence: TGTGCCTGGAGTTCCGCACAGGGGACCTACTCTGGAAACACCATATATTTT.

This clone was detected once. This CDR3 reads CASSLGGTTGELFF. The CDR3, as DNA: TGTGCCAGCAGCTTAGGCGGGACCACCGGGGAGCTGTTTTTT. The chain is built from TRBV11-2 and TRBJ2-2; D perhaps matches TRBD2 (6 bases). Germline V gene sequence: CDR1 SGHAT, CDR2 FQNNGV. The germline V and J ends were trimmed by 1 base and 4 bases, with 7 bases remaining between them. The CDR3 totals 14 residues.

The V and J genes are TRBV29-1 and TRBJ1-3, with D unresolved. This CDR3 has 14 amino acids. Germline V gene sequence: CDR1 SQVTM, CDR2 ANQGSEA. With 4 bases removed from V and 2 bases from J, the gap between germline ends came to 12 bases. CDR3: CSVGLLETGNTIYF. CDR3 DNA: TGCAGCGTTGGACTTTTGGAGACTGGAAACACCATATATTTT.

The chain has TRBV3-1 (or the pseudogene TRBV3-2) and TRBJ1-2; 7 bases fit TRBD1. V lost 5 bases, J lost 2 bases, and 5 bases stayed unmatched. This CDR3 comprises 14 residues. Germline CDR1 and CDR2: LGHDT and YNNKEL (reference sequence). The CDR3 protein is CASSRDSANYGYTF. In nucleotides, the CDR3 is TGTGCCAGCAGCAGGGACAGCGCCAACTATGGCTACACCTTC.

The J gene is TRBJ2-7, the V gene TRBV28; 7 bases align to TRBD2. V shed 8 bases, J shed 1 base, and the junction held 8 bases outside the gene matches. This CDR3 is 14 amino acids long. From germline, CDR1 is MDHEN and CDR2 SYDVKM. CDR3 DNA: TGTGCCAGCTTAAGGACTAGAAGGTCCTACGAGCAGTACTTC. Translated: CASLRTRRSYEQYF.

V usage is TRBV28 and J usage is TRBJ2-1; the D is unclear. Trimming stripped 5 bases from V and 0 bases from J, with 11 bases between. The CDR3 is 15 amino acids. CDR1 is MDHEN and CDR2 is SYDVKM in the germline V gene. The CDR3 DNA is TGTGCCAGCAGTCGGCCCCGACTCTCCTACAATGAGCAGTTCTTC. As protein: CASSRPRLSYNEQFF.

This clone was counted only a few times. This chain joins TRBV27 and TRBJ1-2; weak D call: TRBD1 (5 bases). The CDR3 spans 13 residues. With 1 base removed from V and 3 bases from J, the gap between germline ends came to 6 bases. Per the germline V gene, CDR1 is MNHEY and CDR2 is SMNVEV (reference sequence). The CDR3 region has the DNA TGTGCCAGCAGTTTATGGGGGGACTATGGCTACACCTTC. Its translation: CASSLWGDYGYTF.